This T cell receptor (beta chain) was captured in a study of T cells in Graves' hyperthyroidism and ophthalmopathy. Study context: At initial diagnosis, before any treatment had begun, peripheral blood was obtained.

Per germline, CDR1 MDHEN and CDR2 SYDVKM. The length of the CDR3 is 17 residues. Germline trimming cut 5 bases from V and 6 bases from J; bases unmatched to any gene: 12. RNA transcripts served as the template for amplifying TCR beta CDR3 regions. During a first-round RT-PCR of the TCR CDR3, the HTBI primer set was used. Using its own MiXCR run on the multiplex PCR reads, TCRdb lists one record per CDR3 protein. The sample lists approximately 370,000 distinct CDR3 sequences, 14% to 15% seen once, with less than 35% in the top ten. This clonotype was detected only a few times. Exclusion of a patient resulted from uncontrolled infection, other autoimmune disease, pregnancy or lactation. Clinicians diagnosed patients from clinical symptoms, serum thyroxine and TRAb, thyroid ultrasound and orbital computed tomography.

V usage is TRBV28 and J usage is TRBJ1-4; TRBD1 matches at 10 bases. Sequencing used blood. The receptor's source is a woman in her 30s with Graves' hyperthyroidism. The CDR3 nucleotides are TGTGCCAGCAGTACCGGGACAGGGGAACGGAAAGATGAAAAACTGTTTTTT. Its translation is CASSTGTGERKDEKLFF.